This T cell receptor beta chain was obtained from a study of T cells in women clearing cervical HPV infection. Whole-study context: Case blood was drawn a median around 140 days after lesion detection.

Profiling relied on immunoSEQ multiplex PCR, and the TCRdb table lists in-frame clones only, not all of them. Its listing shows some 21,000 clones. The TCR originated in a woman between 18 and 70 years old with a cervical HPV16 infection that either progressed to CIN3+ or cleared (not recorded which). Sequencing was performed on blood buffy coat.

The CDR3 bases that were read are TGTGCCAGCAGCCCGAGGACAAGTAAAGAGACC. Encoded protein: CASSPRTSKET. In full, the CDR3 reads CASSPRTSKETQYF. The V and J genes are TRBV7-9 and TRBJ2-5; a weak D match, TRBD1 (5 bases). The read gets to within 3 residues of the CDR3 end, and the germline J gene fills in the rest. The germline gives CDR1 SEHNR, CDR2 FQNEAQ (reference sequence). Deletions cut 5 bases from V and 3 bases from J, with 13 bases between. The CDR3 extends over 14 amino acids.